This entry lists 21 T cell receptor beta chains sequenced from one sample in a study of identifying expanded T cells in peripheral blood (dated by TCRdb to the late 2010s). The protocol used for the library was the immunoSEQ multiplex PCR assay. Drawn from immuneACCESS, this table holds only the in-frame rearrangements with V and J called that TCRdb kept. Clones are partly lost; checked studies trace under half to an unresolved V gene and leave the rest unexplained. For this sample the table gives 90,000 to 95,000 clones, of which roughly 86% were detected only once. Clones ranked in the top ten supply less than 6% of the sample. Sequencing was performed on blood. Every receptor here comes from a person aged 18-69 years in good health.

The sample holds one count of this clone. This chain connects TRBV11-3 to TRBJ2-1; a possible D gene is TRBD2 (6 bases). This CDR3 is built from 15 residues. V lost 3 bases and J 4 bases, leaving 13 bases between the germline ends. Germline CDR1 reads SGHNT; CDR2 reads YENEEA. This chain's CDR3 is CASSFNRERYNEQFF. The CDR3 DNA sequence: TGTGCCAGCAGCTTTAATCGGGAGAGGTACAATGAGCAGTTCTTC.

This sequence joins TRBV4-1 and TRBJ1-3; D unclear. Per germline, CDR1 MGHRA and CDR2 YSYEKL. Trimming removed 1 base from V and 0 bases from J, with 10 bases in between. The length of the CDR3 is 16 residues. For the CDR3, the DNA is TGCGCCAGCAGCCAAGTCGCGAGAGTCTCTGGAAACACCATATATTTT. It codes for CASSQVARVSGNTIYF.

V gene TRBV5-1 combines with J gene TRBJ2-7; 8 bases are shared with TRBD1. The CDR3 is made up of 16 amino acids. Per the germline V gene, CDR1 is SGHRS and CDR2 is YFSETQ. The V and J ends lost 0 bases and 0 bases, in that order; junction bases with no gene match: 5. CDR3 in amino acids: CASSLGGTGHSYEQYF. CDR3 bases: TGCGCCAGCAGCTTGGGCGGGACAGGTCACTCCTACGAGCAGTACTTC.

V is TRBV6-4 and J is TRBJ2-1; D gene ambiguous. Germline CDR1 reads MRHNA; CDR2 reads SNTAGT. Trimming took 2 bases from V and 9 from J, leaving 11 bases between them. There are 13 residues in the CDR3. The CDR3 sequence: CASSDEAHSEQFF. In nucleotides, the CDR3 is TGTGCCAGCAGTGACGAGGCGCATTCTGAGCAGTTCTTC.

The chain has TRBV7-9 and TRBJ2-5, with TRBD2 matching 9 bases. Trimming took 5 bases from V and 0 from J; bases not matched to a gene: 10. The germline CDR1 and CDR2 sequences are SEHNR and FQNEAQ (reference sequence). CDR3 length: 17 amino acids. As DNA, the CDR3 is TGTGCCAGCAGCACGGCGAGCGGGAGGAACAACCAAGAGACCCAGTACTTC. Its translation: CASSTASGRNNQETQYF.

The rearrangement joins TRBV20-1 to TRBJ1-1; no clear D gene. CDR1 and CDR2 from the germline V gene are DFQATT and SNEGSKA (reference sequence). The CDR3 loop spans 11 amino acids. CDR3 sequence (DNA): TGCAGGGCTCGGTGGAACACTGAAGCTTTCTTT. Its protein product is CRARWNTEAFF.

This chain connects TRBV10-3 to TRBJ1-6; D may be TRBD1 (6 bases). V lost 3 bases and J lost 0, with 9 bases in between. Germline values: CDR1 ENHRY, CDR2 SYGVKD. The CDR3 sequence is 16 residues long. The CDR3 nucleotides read TGTGCCATCAGTGATACAGGGAGCTCCTATAATTCACCCCTCCACTTT. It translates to CAISDTGSSYNSPLHF.

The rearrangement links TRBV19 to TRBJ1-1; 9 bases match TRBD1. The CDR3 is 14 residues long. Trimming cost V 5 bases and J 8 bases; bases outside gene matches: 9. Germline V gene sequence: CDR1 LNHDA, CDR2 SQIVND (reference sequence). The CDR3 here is CASSFLTGTGEAFF. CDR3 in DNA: TGTGCCAGTAGTTTTCTCACCGGGACAGGGGAAGCTTTCTTT.

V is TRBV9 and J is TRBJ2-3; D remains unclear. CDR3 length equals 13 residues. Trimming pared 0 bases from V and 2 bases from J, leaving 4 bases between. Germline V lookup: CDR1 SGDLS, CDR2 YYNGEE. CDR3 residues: CASSVATTDTQYF. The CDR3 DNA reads TGTGCCAGCAGCGTAGCGACCACAGATACGCAGTATTTT.

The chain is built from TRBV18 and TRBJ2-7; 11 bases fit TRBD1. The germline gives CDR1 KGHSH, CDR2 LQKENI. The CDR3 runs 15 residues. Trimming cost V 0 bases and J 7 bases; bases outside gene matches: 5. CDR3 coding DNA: TGTGCCAGCTCACCACCTCAGGACAGGGGGCAAGAGCAGTACTTC. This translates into CASSPPQDRGQEQYF.

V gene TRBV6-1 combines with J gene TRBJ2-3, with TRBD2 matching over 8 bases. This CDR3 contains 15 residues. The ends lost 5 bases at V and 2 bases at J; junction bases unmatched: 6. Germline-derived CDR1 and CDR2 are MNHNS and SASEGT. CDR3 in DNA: TGTGCCAGCAGTACAATAGCGGGGCCCACAGATACGCAGTATTTT. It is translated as CASSTIAGPTDTQYF.

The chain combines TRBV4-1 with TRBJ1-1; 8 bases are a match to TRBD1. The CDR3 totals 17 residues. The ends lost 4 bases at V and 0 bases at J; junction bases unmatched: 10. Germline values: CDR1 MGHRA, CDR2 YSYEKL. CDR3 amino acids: CASSRVGTGSMNTEAFF. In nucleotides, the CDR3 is TGCGCCAGCAGCCGAGTAGGGACAGGTTCAATGAACACTGAAGCTTTCTTT.

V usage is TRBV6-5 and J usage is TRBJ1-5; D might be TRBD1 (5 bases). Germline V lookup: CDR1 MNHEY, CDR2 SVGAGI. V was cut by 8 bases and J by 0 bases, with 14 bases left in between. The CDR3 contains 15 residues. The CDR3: CASGHRFDSNQPQHF. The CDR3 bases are TGTGCCAGCGGGCACAGGTTCGATAGCAATCAGCCCCAGCATTTT.

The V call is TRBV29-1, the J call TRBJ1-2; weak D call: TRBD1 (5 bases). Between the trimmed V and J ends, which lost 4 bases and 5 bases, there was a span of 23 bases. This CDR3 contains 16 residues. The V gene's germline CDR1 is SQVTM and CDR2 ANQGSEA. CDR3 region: CSVGGLEEAGRYGYTF. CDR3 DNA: TGCAGCGTTGGAGGCCTTGAAGAGGCAGGGAGGTATGGCTACACCTTC.

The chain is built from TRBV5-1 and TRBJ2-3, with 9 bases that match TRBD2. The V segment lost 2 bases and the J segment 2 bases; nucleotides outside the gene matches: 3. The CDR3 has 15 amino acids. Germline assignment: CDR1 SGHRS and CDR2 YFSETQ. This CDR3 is CASSFQRGDTDTQYF. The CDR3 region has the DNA TGCGCCAGCAGCTTTCAGCGGGGGGACACAGATACGCAGTATTTT.

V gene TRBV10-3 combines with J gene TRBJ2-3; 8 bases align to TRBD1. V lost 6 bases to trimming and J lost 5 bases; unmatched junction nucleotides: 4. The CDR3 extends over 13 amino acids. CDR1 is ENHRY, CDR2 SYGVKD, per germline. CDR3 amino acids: CAIRQGAGDTQYF. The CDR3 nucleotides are TGTGCCATCAGGCAGGGGGCGGGAGATACGCAGTATTTT.

In nucleotides, the CDR3 is TGTGCCAGCAGCTCCCCCGGGACTAGATTAACCTACGAGCAGTACTTC. Translated, it gives CASSSPGTRLTYEQYF. The rearrangement joins TRBV13 to TRBJ2-7, with 8 bases lining up with TRBD2. V shed 4 bases, J shed 2 bases, and the junction held 10 bases outside the gene matches. CDR3 length: 16 amino acids. CDR1 is PRHDT, CDR2 FYEKMQ, per germline (reference sequence).

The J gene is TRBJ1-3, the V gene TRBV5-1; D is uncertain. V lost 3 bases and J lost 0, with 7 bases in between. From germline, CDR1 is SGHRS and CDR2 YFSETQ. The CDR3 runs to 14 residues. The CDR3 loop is CASSSLSSGNTIYF. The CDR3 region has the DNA TGCGCCAGCAGCTCCCTTAGCTCTGGAAACACCATATATTTT. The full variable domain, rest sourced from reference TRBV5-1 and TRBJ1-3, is KAGVTQTPRYLIKTRGQQVTLSCSPISGHRSVSWYQQTPGQGLQFLFEYFSETQRNKGNFPGRFSGRQFSNSRSEMNVSTLELGDSALYLCASSSLSSGNTIYFGEGSWLTVV.

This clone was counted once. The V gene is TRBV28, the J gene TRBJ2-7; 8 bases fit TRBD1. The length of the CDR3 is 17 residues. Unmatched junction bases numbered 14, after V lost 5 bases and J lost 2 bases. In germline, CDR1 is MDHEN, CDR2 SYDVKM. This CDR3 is CASSPQTLRGPPYEQYF. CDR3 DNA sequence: TGTGCCAGCAGTCCCCAAACCCTCAGGGGGCCACCCTACGAGCAGTACTTC.

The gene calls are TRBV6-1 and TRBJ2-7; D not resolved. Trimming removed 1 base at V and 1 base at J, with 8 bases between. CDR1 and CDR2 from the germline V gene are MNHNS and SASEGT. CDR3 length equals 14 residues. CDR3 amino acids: CASSEGSFSYEQYF. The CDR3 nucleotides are TGTGCCAGCAGTGAAGGCTCGTTTTCCTACGAGCAGTACTTC.

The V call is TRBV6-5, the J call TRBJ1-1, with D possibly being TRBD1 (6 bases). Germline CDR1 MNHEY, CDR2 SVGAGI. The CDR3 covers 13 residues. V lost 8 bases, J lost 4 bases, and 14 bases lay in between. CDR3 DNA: TGTGCCAGCCGTTTTGTGGGGGCCACTGAAGCTTTCTTT. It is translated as CASRFVGATEAFF.